The sequence of this TCR beta chain was determined in a study of shared clonotypes between healthy human individuals. The wider study: Each donor contributed plates that comprised three CD4 naive, three CD4 memory, two CD8 naive and one CD8 memory.

Assay: immunoSEQ multiplex PCR; the TCRdb copy retains only in-frame clones and omits some. This table has roughly 1 million clones, approximately 80% appearing once. Germline V CDR1 and CDR2: MNHEY, SVGAGI. V was pared by 7 bases and J by 6 bases, with 7 bases of the junction left unmatched. The CDR3 is made up of 14 amino acids. Partitioning of CD4+ cells yielded a CD45RA+ naive subset and a CD45RA-negative memory subset. The receptor was isolated from a young man in good health. Some clones in this sample may be carry-over from other donors' samples. Sequencing was carried out using memory CD4+ T cells from PBMCs. The sample's subset: CD45RA-negative fraction. V is TRBV6-5 and J is TRBJ2-2, with TRBD2 identical over 8 bases. The CDR3 protein is CASKQREIAGELFF. In DNA form, the CDR3 reads TGTGCCAGCAAGCAGCGGGAGATAGCCGGGGAGCTGTTTTTT.